The 27 T cell receptor beta chains listed next were all sequenced from one sample in a study of vaccination effects on CD4 cells after COVID-19. No cognate antigen is known for these TCRs. The method was immunoSEQ multiplex PCR; TCRdb's version includes in-frame clones alone and lacks a portion of them. Of tens of thousands of clones in the sample, roughly 73% were seen once. Cultured cells yielded isolated CD4+ T cells after nine to ten days. All study participants received two doses of BNT162b2 or mRNA-1273 vaccine. This specimen consisted of CD4+ T cells from PBMCs cultured without peptide, obtained after COVID-19 vaccination. Receptors were obtained from a human donor who received a COVID-19 vaccine.

This CDR3 reads CASSVGQGNYGYTF. CDR3 DNA: TGTGCCAGCAGTGTGGGACAGGGGAACTATGGCTACACCTTC. The gene calls are TRBV27 and TRBJ1-2; 10 bases align to TRBD1. Looked up from germline, CDR1 is MNHEY and CDR2 is SMNVEV (reference sequence). J gave up 2 bases and V 5 bases, and 2 bases lay outside the gene matches. The length of the CDR3 is 14 residues.

This clone was observed a single time. V and J are TRBV30 and TRBJ1-5; a possible D gene is TRBD1 (5 bases). In germline, CDR1 is GTSNPN, CDR2 SVGIG (reference sequence). Between the trimmed V and J ends, which lost 1 base and 0 bases, there was a span of 7 bases. This CDR3 contains 14 residues. The DNA of the CDR3 is TGTGCCTGGAGTGGGACATATAGCAATCAGCCCCAGCATTTT. This gives the protein CAWSGTYSNQPQHF. Variable domain in full (rest from reference TRBV30 and TRBJ1-5): SQTIHQWPATLVQPVGSPLSLECTVEGTSNPNLYWYRQAAGRGLQLLFYSVGIGQISSEVPQNLSASRPQDRQFILSSKKLLLSDSGFYLCAWSGTYSNQPQHFGDGTRLSIL.

V gene TRBV24-1 combines with J gene TRBJ2-2; tentative D call: TRBD1 (5 bases). Germline CDR1 reads KGHDR; CDR2 reads SFDVKD. The CDR3 consists of 17 residues. The ends were cut back, 5 bases at V and 2 bases at J, with 17 bases in the middle. For the CDR3, the DNA is TGTGCCACCAGTGCCCCAACTCAGGGTAGTAACACCGGGGAGCTGTTTTTT. Its translation is CATSAPTQGSNTGELFF.

This clone was recorded once. This chain uses TRBV6-6 with TRBJ1-4; tentative D call: TRBD1 (5 bases). CDR3 length: 13 residues. The V gene lost 7 bases and the J gene lost 1 base, with 7 bases spanning the gap. Germline lookup yields CDR1 MNHNY and CDR2 SVGAGI (reference sequence). This CDR3 is CASIGGTNEKLFF. CDR3 sequence (DNA): TGTGCCAGCATTGGGGGAACTAATGAAAAACTGTTTTTT.

This clone was seen only once. The chain employs TRBV5-1 and TRBJ2-1; 11 nucleotides line up with TRBD2. The J segment lost 10 bases and the V segment lost 0 bases, leaving 3 bases of the junction unmatched. The length of the CDR3 is 14 residues. Germline assignment: CDR1 SGHRS and CDR2 YFSETQ. This chain's CDR3 is CASSLVLAGGEQFF. For the CDR3, the DNA is TGCGCCAGCAGCTTGGTGCTAGCGGGGGGAGAGCAGTTCTTC.

This chain connects TRBV5-5 to TRBJ1-2; D is perhaps TRBD1 (5 bases). Trimming stripped 0 bases from V and 6 bases from J, with 12 bases between. CDR3 length: 14 amino acids. Per the germline V gene, CDR1 is SGHKS and CDR2 is YYEKEE (reference sequence). Written as DNA, the CDR3 is TGTGCCAGCAGCTTGGCGCCGTTAGGGGATGGCTACACCTTC. This codes for CASSLAPLGDGYTF.

The chain's CDR3 is CASSLVRANMNTEAFF. In DNA, the CDR3 is TGTGCCAGCAGCTTGGTCAGGGCAAACATGAACACTGAAGCTTTCTTT. The gene calls are TRBV5-5 and TRBJ1-1; TRBD1 is a possible D gene (5 bases). CDR3 length equals 16 residues. Trimming cost V 0 bases and J 0 bases, with 12 bases left between them. Germline CDR1 is SGHKS and CDR2 is YYEKEE (reference sequence).

This chain links TRBV24-1 with TRBJ1-3; D is uncertain. The CDR3 is 15 residues long. The germline V gene encodes CDR1 KGHDR and CDR2 SFDVKD. Trimming removed 5 bases at V and 0 bases at J, with 10 bases between. CDR3 residues: CATSGDGNSGNTIYF. The CDR3 region has the DNA TGTGCCACCAGTGGCGACGGCAACTCTGGAAACACCATATATTTT.

The V call is TRBV6-5, the J call TRBJ2-6; D remains ambiguous. The CDR3 contains 15 residues. Germline CDR1 MNHEY, CDR2 SVGAGI. Trimming pared 0 bases from V and 0 bases from J, leaving 3 bases between. CDR3 amino acids: CASSYSDSGANVLTF. For the CDR3, the DNA is TGTGCCAGCAGTTACTCAGACTCTGGGGCCAACGTCCTGACTTTC.

The genes are TRBV5-1 and TRBJ2-2; unclear D gene. Per the germline V gene, CDR1 is SGHRS and CDR2 is YFSETQ. The CDR3 runs 13 residues. V was cut by 8 bases and J by 0 bases, with 8 bases left in between. The CDR3 loop is CASRTTNTGELFF. The CDR3 DNA is TGCGCCAGTAGGACGACGAACACCGGGGAGCTGTTTTTT.

The chain couples TRBV7-2 to TRBJ2-5; 14 nucleotides match TRBD2. CDR3 length: 16 residues. J was trimmed by 2 bases and V by 5 bases; bases with no gene match: 4. The germline V gene has CDR1 SGHTA and CDR2 FQGNSA. CDR3 nucleotide sequence: TGTGCCAGCAGCGAACGACTAGCGGGGGGGCAAGAGACCCAGTACTTC. Translating it yields CASSERLAGGQETQYF.

V and J are TRBV7-3 and TRBJ2-1, with 9 bases matching TRBD2. Germline-derived CDR1 and CDR2 are SGHTA and FQGTGA. The CDR3 runs 14 residues. V shed 4 bases, J shed 8 bases, and the junction held 6 bases outside the gene matches. CDR3 coding DNA: TGTGCCAGCAGCTCGGCCCGCGGGGGGGATGAGCAGTTCTTC. This codes for CASSSARGGDEQFF.

CDR3 region: CASRDRGLGGYTF. CDR3 nucleotide sequence: TGTGCCAGCAGGGACAGGGGGCTGGGGGGCTACACCTTC. The chain has TRBV5-8 and TRBJ1-2; 11 positions agree with TRBD1. Germline V gene sequence: CDR1 SGHTS, CDR2 YDEGEE. Unmatched junction bases numbered 5, after V lost 5 bases and J lost 8 bases. The CDR3 has 13 residues.

V is TRBV27 and J is TRBJ1-1, with TRBD1 identical over 8 bases. Looked up from germline, CDR1 is MNHEY and CDR2 is SMNVEV (reference sequence). J gave up 2 bases and V 7 bases, and 12 bases lay outside the gene matches. The CDR3 loop spans 16 amino acids. This CDR3 is CASNNGQGGGNTEAFF. The CDR3, as DNA: TGTGCCAGCAACAATGGACAGGGAGGTGGTAACACTGAAGCTTTCTTT.

V and J are TRBV14 and TRBJ1-2; no reliable D call. Germline V gene sequence: CDR1 SGHDN, CDR2 FVKESK. The CDR3 has 15 amino acids. Trimming took 1 base from V and 4 from J, leaving 13 bases between them. The CDR3 reads CASSQVSNHIYGYTF. As DNA, the CDR3 is TGTGCCAGCAGCCAAGTATCTAACCACATCTATGGCTACACCTTC. Full variable domain (outside the CDR3, taken from reference TRBV14 and TRBJ1-2): EAGVTQFPSHSVIEKGQTVTLRCDPISGHDNLYWYRRVMGKEIKFLLHFVKESKQDESGMPNNRFLAERTGGTYSTLKVQPAELEDSGVYFCASSQVSNHIYGYTFGSGTRLTVV.

The V and J genes are TRBV10-2 and TRBJ1-2, with 8 bases matching TRBD1. The trim removed 11 bases at V and 8 bases at J, leaving 4 bases unmatched. The CDR3 has 10 residues. The germline V gene has CDR1 WSHSY and CDR2 SAAADI. This CDR3 is CAGQGKGYTF. CDR3 sequence (DNA): TGCGCCGGACAGGGAAAGGGCTACACCTTC.

The chain has TRBV7-8 and TRBJ2-2; 14 bases are a match to TRBD2. V lost 8 bases, J lost 7 bases, and 6 bases stayed unmatched. This CDR3 is built from 15 residues. The V gene's germline CDR1 is SGHVS and CDR2 FQNEAQ. The CDR3 region is CASGRLAGGIGELFF. DNA of the CDR3: TGTGCCAGCGGCAGACTAGCGGGGGGGATCGGGGAGCTGTTTTTT.

The CDR3 protein is CSASLGTGLSQPQHF. Written as DNA, the CDR3 is TGCAGTGCTAGTTTAGGGACAGGCTTGAGTCAGCCCCAGCATTTT. The chain links TRBV20-1 to TRBJ1-5, with 8 bases that match TRBD1. Germline CDR1 reads DFQATT; CDR2 reads SNEGSKA (reference sequence). Trimming took 3 bases from V and 6 from J; bases not matched to a gene: 10. This CDR3 contains 15 residues.

This sequence joins TRBV28 and TRBJ2-3; D perhaps matches TRBD1 (6 bases). The CDR3 has 12 amino acids. The germline CDR1 and CDR2 sequences are MDHEN and SYDVKM. Deletions cut 2 bases from V and 7 bases from J, with 7 bases between. CDR3 sequence: CASSLGQYTQYF. The CDR3 nucleotides read TGTGCCAGCAGTTTAGGACAGTATACGCAGTATTTT.

The chain employs TRBV5-1 and TRBJ1-2, with D uncertain. Trimming removed 0 bases from V and 4 bases from J, with 13 bases in between. From germline, CDR1 is SGHRS and CDR2 YFSETQ. The CDR3 runs to 15 residues. CDR3 sequence reads: CASSLAVTATYGYTF. The CDR3 nucleotides read TGCGCCAGCAGCTTGGCCGTGACCGCGACCTATGGCTACACCTTC.

DNA of the CDR3: TGCGCCAGCAGCTTGGGACAAGCAAACATTCAGTACTTC. Its translation is CASSLGQANIQYF. The chain recombines TRBV5-1 with TRBJ2-4; D ambiguous. V was shortened by 0 bases and J by 6 bases, with 7 bases between the two germline ends. CDR1 SGHRS and CDR2 YFSETQ come from the germline V gene. The length of the CDR3 is 13 residues.

This chain joins TRBV6-4 and TRBJ2-2; 7 bases agree with TRBD1. Germline lookup yields CDR1 MRHNA and CDR2 SNTAGT. V gave up 6 bases and J gave up 5 bases; unmatched junction bases: 6. The CDR3 has 14 amino acids. This chain's CDR3 is CASRPTRGTGELFF. The CDR3, as DNA: TGTGCCAGCAGACCAACCAGGGGGACCGGGGAGCTGTTTTTT.

There are a few counts of this clone. The genes are TRBV28 and TRBJ1-5; 10 nucleotides align to TRBD1. The germline V gene encodes CDR1 MDHEN and CDR2 SYDVKM. V shed 6 bases, J shed 7 bases, and the junction held 6 bases outside the gene matches. This CDR3 contains 14 residues. CDR3 DNA: TGTGCCAGCAGACGGGACAGGGGCGGCCAGCCCCAGCATTTT. Translated, it gives CASRRDRGGQPQHF.

This clone was picked up a small number of times. This chain connects TRBV2 to TRBJ2-3; 14 bases agree with TRBD2. CDR1 SNHLY and CDR2 FYNNEI come from the germline V gene. This CDR3 comprises 16 residues. Trimming at V came to 3 bases and at J to 1 base, leaving 0 bases not matched to a gene. CDR3 nucleotides: TGTGCCAGCAGTGAGGGACTAGCGGGGGGCACAGATACGCAGTATTTT. Amino acid sequence: CASSEGLAGGTDTQYF.

The rearrangement uses TRBV3-1 (or the pseudogene TRBV3-2) and TRBJ1-2; D may be TRBD1 (6 bases). The CDR3 length is 16 residues. In germline, CDR1 is LGHDT, CDR2 YNNKEL (reference sequence). With 4 bases removed from V and 1 base from J, the gap between germline ends came to 16 bases. CDR3 sequence (DNA): TGTGCCAGCAGCCTCGTGGGCGGGGGCAATAACTATGGCTACACCTTC. This translates into CASSLVGGGNNYGYTF.

This clone was observed a handful of times. V and J are TRBV10-1 and TRBJ1-6; D is uncertain. V shed 6 bases and J shed 1 base, with 10 bases lying between them. Germline V gene data show CDR1 as WNHNN and CDR2 as SYGVQD (reference sequence). This CDR3 contains 15 residues. CDR3 loop: CASSEMRSYNSPLHF. In DNA form, the CDR3 reads TGCGCCAGCAGCGAGATGAGATCCTATAATTCACCCCTCCACTTT.

The chain couples TRBV28 to TRBJ2-1, with TRBD1 matching over 8 bases. Germline loops: CDR1 MDHEN, CDR2 SYDVKM. J lost 7 bases, V lost 3 bases, and 14 bases had no gene match. The CDR3 is made up of 17 amino acids. Here the CDR3 DNA reads TGTGCCAGCAGTTTTTCCAGGGGGCAGCTAGTGGTGAATGAGCAGTTCTTC. Its protein product is CASSFSRGQLVVNEQFF.